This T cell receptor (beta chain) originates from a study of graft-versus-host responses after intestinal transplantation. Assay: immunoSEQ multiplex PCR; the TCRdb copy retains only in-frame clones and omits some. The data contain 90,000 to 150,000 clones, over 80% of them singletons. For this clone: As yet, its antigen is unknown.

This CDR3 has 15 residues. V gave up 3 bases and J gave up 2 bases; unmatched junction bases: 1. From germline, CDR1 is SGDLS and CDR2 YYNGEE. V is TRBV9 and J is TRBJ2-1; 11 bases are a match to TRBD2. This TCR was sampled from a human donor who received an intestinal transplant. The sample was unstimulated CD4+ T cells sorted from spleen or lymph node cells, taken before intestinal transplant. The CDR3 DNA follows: TGTGCCAGCAGCGAGACTAGCGGGACCTACAATGAGCAGTTCTTC. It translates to CASSETSGTYNEQFF.